This T cell receptor (beta chain) was sequenced for a study of T cell changes during pregnancy in multiple sclerosis. Libraries were prepared by immunoSEQ multiplex PCR; TCRdb keeps only in-frame clonotypes and omits some of them. The sample lists roughly 39,000 clones, approximately 90% occurring once. Unmatched junction bases numbered 9, after V lost 4 bases and J lost 3 bases. The CDR3 loop spans 16 amino acids. The germline V gene encodes CDR1 KGHSH and CDR2 LQKENI. The chain joins TRBV18 to TRBJ2-5; 9 nucleotides align to TRBD2. The TCR was taken from a female donor with multiple sclerosis, enrolled in a pregnancy study. Sequencing input: PBMCs (not recorded whether the cells were cultured). The CDR3, as DNA: TGTGCCAGCTCACTCGGTCTTAGCGGGAGAGAAGAGACCCAGTACTTC. Protein product: CASSLGLSGREETQYF.